The next 27 T cell receptor beta chains were all read from a single sample in a study of beta chain features in type 1 diabetes. Every isolated RNA sample was fully reverse transcribed, so sequencing captured expressed TCRB transcripts. The method was immunoSEQ multiplex PCR; TCRdb's version includes in-frame clones alone and lacks a portion of them. The data contain about 180,000 clones, about 13% of them singletons. Sequenced input: central memory CD4+ T cells from blood. The receptors come from a woman under 30 in good health.

The chain uses TRBV9 and TRBJ2-1, with 10 bases fitting TRBD2. Germline V gene sequence: CDR1 SGDLS, CDR2 YYNGEE. Unmatched junction bases numbered 3, after V lost 3 bases and J lost 3 bases. The CDR3 is made up of 15 amino acids. The CDR3 nucleotides read TGTGCCAGCAGCGAACTAGCGGGGATCTACAATGAGCAGTTCTTC. Its translation: CASSELAGIYNEQFF.

This clone has a handful of counts. The V and J genes are TRBV2 and TRBJ1-5; D is perhaps TRBD1 (6 bases). Trimming cost V 6 bases and J 2 bases, with 14 bases left between them. Germline values: CDR1 SNHLY, CDR2 FYNNEI. The CDR3 has 15 amino acids. DNA of the CDR3: TGTGCCAGCAGGGGGGGGGCAGTTGGCAATCAGCCCCAGCATTTT. Its translation: CASRGGAVGNQPQHF.

The chain links TRBV2 to TRBJ1-3; D gene unclear. Trimming removed 5 bases at V and 0 bases at J, with 14 bases between. This CDR3 has 16 residues. Per germline, CDR1 SNHLY and CDR2 FYNNEI. CDR3 sequence: CASSPVRRGSGNTIYF. The CDR3 nucleotides read TGTGCCAGCAGTCCCGTTAGGCGGGGCTCTGGAAACACCATATATTTT.

This clone was counted at least ten times. V is TRBV2 and J is TRBJ1-2; TRBD1 matches at 7 bases. The trim removed 6 bases at V and 7 bases at J, leaving 8 bases unmatched. Germline V lookup: CDR1 SNHLY, CDR2 FYNNEI. CDR3 length: 13 residues. The CDR3 coding sequence is TGTGCCAGCAGCCTACAGGGGTTGGTTGGCTACACCTTC. As protein: CASSLQGLVGYTF.

V and J are TRBV28 and TRBJ2-3; weak D call: TRBD1 (5 bases). The CDR3 loop spans 12 amino acids. The germline CDR1 and CDR2 sequences are MDHEN and SYDVKM. The V gene lost 8 bases and the J gene lost 8 bases, with 14 bases spanning the gap. The CDR3 nucleotides read TGTGCCAGCTCCACCCAGGGCGGTACGCAGTATTTT. This translates into CASSTQGGTQYF.

CDR3 sequence: CASGSLTSEQFF. DNA of the CDR3: TGTGCTAGTGGTTCCTTAACCAGTGAGCAGTTCTTC. The chain combines TRBV12-5 with TRBJ2-1; unclear D gene. Germline values: CDR1 LGHNT, CDR2 FRNRAP. Trimming pared 4 bases from V and 9 bases from J, leaving 10 bases between. This CDR3 region has 12 residues.

The rearrangement uses TRBV5-1 and TRBJ1-2; TRBD1 matches 10 bases. The CDR3 totals 16 residues. Per germline, CDR1 SGHRS and CDR2 YFSETQ. The V and J ends lost 4 bases and 8 bases, in that order; junction bases with no gene match: 14. CDR3 bases: TGCGCCAGCAGCACAGACACCGGGACAGGGGTGGGAGGCTACACCTTC. Amino acid sequence: CASSTDTGTGVGGYTF.

The rearrangement uses TRBV30 and TRBJ1-1; 10 bases agree with TRBD1. Germline trimming cut 0 bases from V and 10 bases from J; bases unmatched to any gene: 8. The CDR3 covers 14 residues. The germline V gene encodes CDR1 GTSNPN and CDR2 SVGIG (reference sequence). The CDR3 DNA sequence: TGTGCCTGGAGTGTTGGAATAGGGGACAGGGGAGCTTTCTTT. Its translation: CAWSVGIGDRGAFF.

The V and J genes are TRBV30 and TRBJ1-1, with TRBD1 matching 8 bases. After removal of 3 bases from V and 5 bases from J, the junction contained 2 bases not matched to a gene. From germline, CDR1 is GTSNPN and CDR2 SVGIG (reference sequence). The CDR3 is 12 amino acids. The CDR3 loop reads CAWSRGQTEAFF. The CDR3 DNA is TGTGCCTGGAGCAGGGGGCAGACTGAAGCTTTCTTT.

This clone was counted only a few times. The chain carries TRBV30 and TRBJ2-7, with D unresolved. V was trimmed by 0 bases and J by 3 bases, leaving 9 bases between them. The germline V gene encodes CDR1 GTSNPN and CDR2 SVGIG (reference sequence). The CDR3 is 13 residues long. The CDR3 spells CAWSVDILYEQYF. DNA of the CDR3: TGTGCCTGGAGTGTTGACATCCTCTACGAGCAGTACTTC.

The J gene is TRBJ2-3, the V gene TRBV4-2, with D perhaps TRBD2 (5 bases). The length of the CDR3 is 16 residues. Germline CDR1 LGHNA, CDR2 YNFKEQ. With 0 bases removed from V and 3 bases from J, the gap between germline ends came to 13 bases. The CDR3 DNA follows: TGTGCCAGCAGCCAAGATGTAGCGCCAAGGACAGATACGCAGTATTTT. Translating it yields CASSQDVAPRTDTQYF.

The V and J genes are TRBV15 and TRBJ1-5, with D hard to call. Germline V CDR1 and CDR2: LNHNV, YYDKDF (reference sequence). The CDR3 covers 16 residues. The V end lost 0 bases, the J end lost 2 bases, and 11 bases lay between the germline ends. In DNA, the CDR3 is TGTGCCACCAGCAGAGACCGGCCGCGGGGCAATCAGCCCCAGCATTTT. Its protein product is CATSRDRPRGNQPQHF.

The chain links TRBV7-9 to TRBJ2-3; 8 positions match TRBD2. The J segment lost 4 bases and the V segment lost 2 bases, leaving 8 bases of the junction unmatched. Germline V gives CDR1 SEHNR, CDR2 FQNEAQ (reference sequence). The CDR3 runs 16 residues. This CDR3 is CASSLSASSGPDTQYF. Written as DNA, the CDR3 is TGTGCCAGCAGCTTATCTGCGTCTAGCGGGCCAGATACGCAGTATTTT.

This clone was seen only a few times. The sample has other DNA sequences that encode this CDR3 too. The chain links TRBV2 to TRBJ1-1; TRBD1 matches 7 bases. With V trimmed by 5 bases and J by 0 bases, 3 bases remained unmatched. Germline CDR1 reads SNHLY; CDR2 reads FYNNEI. This CDR3 has 14 amino acids. CDR3 DNA sequence: TGTGCCAGCAGTTTAACAGGGGTGAACACTGAAGCTTTCTTT. Amino acid sequence: CASSLTGVNTEAFF.

The chain has TRBV30 and TRBJ2-2; TRBD2 is a possible D gene (6 bases). Deletions cut 4 bases from V and 6 bases from J, with 18 bases between. The germline CDR1 and CDR2 sequences are GTSNPN and SVGIG (reference sequence). CDR3 length: 15 residues. The CDR3 loop reads CAWTRPGAAAGELFF. The CDR3 DNA reads TGTGCCTGGACTAGGCCGGGAGCGGCGGCCGGGGAGCTGTTTTTT.

This clone was seen only a few times. This sample includes further DNA sequences coding for the same CDR3. The V and J genes are TRBV5-1 and TRBJ1-5, with TRBD1 matching 8 bases. The trim removed 4 bases at V and 4 bases at J, leaving 4 bases unmatched. This CDR3 is 14 amino acids long. CDR1 and CDR2 from the germline V gene are SGHRS and YFSETQ. The CDR3 DNA reads TGCGCCAGCAGCCGTACAGGGGGGAATCAGCCCCAGCATTTT. This translates into CASSRTGGNQPQHF.

The V call is TRBV2, the J call TRBJ1-1; tentative D call: TRBD1 (6 bases). In germline, CDR1 is SNHLY, CDR2 FYNNEI. The CDR3 has 12 amino acids. Between the trimmed V and J ends, which lost 6 bases and 7 bases, there was a span of 12 bases. DNA of the CDR3: TGTGCCAGCAGAGCTACAGGGTTTGAAGCTTTCTTT. It codes for CASRATGFEAFF. Full variable domain (missing parts from reference TRBV2 and TRBJ1-1): EPEVTQTPSHQVTQMGQEVILRCVPISNHLYFYWYRQILGQKVEFLVSFYNNEISEKSEIFDDQFSVERPDGSNFTLKIRSTKLEDSAMYFCASRATGFEAFFGQGTRLTVV.

This chain joins TRBV7-2 and TRBJ2-4; D uncertain. The CDR3 runs to 13 residues. Germline loops: CDR1 SGHTA, CDR2 FQGNSA. V lost 1 base, J lost 2 bases, and 3 bases lay in between. The CDR3, as DNA: TGTGCCAGCAGCTTAGTAACCAAAAACATTCAGTACTTC. Amino acid sequence: CASSLVTKNIQYF. Combining the CDR3 with reference TRBV7-2 and TRBJ2-4 gives the whole variable domain GAGVSQSPSNKVTEKGKDVELRCDPISGHTALYWYRQSLGQGLEFLIYFQGNSAPDKSGLPSDRFSAERTGGSVSTLTIQRTQQEDSAVYLCASSLVTKNIQYFGAGTRLSVL.

The table lists this clone with a few counts. V usage is TRBV13 and J usage is TRBJ2-1; 7 bases are shared with TRBD2. CDR1 is PRHDT and CDR2 is FYEKMQ in the germline V gene (reference sequence). The CDR3 has 14 amino acids. V shed 7 bases, J shed 6 bases, and the junction held 9 bases outside the gene matches. CDR3 nucleotide sequence: TGTGCCAGCACCTCCCGGACTAGGTCCAATGAGCAGTTCTTC. It codes for CASTSRTRSNEQFF.

This clone was picked up a small number of times. The chain employs TRBV5-1 and TRBJ2-2; D perhaps matches TRBD1 (5 bases). CDR3 length: 16 residues. Germline CDR1 is SGHRS and CDR2 is YFSETQ. V was trimmed by 2 bases and J by 3 bases, leaving 14 bases between them. The CDR3 sequence is CASSLGAGRHTGELFF. CDR3 sequence (DNA): TGCGCCAGCAGCTTAGGGGCAGGGCGACACACCGGGGAGCTGTTTTTT.

The chain joins TRBV25-1 to TRBJ2-1; possibly TRBD2 for D (5 bases). V lost 8 bases to trimming and J lost 3 bases, with 8 bases between them. Germline CDR1 reads MGHDK; CDR2 reads SYGVNS. This CDR3 contains 12 residues. The CDR3 coding sequence is TGTGCCAGCGGCACTAGCTACAATGAGCAGTTCTTC. It codes for CASGTSYNEQFF.

This clone was seen more than once but under ten times. The chain joins TRBV7-8 to TRBJ1-4; maybe TRBD1 (6 bases). The CDR3 contains 16 residues. The V end lost 5 bases, the J end lost 8 bases, and 21 bases lay between the germline ends. Germline V gives CDR1 SGHVS, CDR2 FQNEAQ. CDR3 region: CASSLMGGAVREKLFF. CDR3 nucleotide sequence: TGTGCCAGCAGCCTAATGGGGGGGGCAGTAAGGGAAAAACTGTTTTTT. The entire variable domain, with the rest obtained from reference TRBV7-8 and TRBJ1-4, is as follows: GAGVSQSPRYKVAKRGQDVALRCDPISGHVSLFWYQQALGQGPEFLTYFQNEAQLDKSGLPSDRFFAERPEGSVSTLKIQRTQQEDSAVYLCASSLMGGAVREKLFFGSGTQLSVL.

This clone has a handful of counts. The genes are TRBV5-1 and TRBJ2-3, with 9 bases fitting TRBD2. This CDR3 comprises 15 residues. Trimming removed 6 bases from V and 0 bases from J; junction bases left unmatched: 5. CDR1 SGHRS and CDR2 YFSETQ come from the germline V gene. In nucleotides, the CDR3 is TGCGCCAGCAACAGGCTAGCGGGAAGCACAGATACGCAGTATTTT. Translating it yields CASNRLAGSTDTQYF.

In its sample, this clone was seen a few times. This chain joins TRBV7-8 and TRBJ2-7; TRBD2 aligns across 11 bases. This CDR3 comprises 15 residues. The J segment lost 3 bases and the V segment lost 4 bases, leaving 5 bases of the junction unmatched. Germline-derived CDR1 and CDR2 are SGHVS and FQNEAQ. The CDR3 DNA sequence: TGTGCCAGCAGCTCGTCGACTAGCGGGGTCTACGAGCAGTACTTC. Translation gives CASSSSTSGVYEQYF.

The rearrangement links TRBV5-1 to TRBJ2-7; 9 nucleotides agree with TRBD2. The V gene's germline CDR1 is SGHRS and CDR2 YFSETQ. V was pared by 4 bases and J by 4 bases, with 6 bases of the junction left unmatched. The CDR3 runs to 14 residues. This CDR3 reads CASSVSGREYEQYF. The CDR3 nucleotides are TGCGCCAGCAGCGTTAGCGGGAGAGAGTACGAGCAGTACTTC.

This clone has a handful of counts. This chain joins TRBV25-1 and TRBJ1-1; D is unresolved. The V end was cut by 4 bases, the J end by 2 bases, with 8 bases between. Germline loops: CDR1 MGHDK, CDR2 SYGVNS. The CDR3 contains 13 residues. This CDR3 is CASSVGSNTEAFF. DNA for the CDR3: TGTGCCAGCAGTGTTGGCAGTAACACTGAAGCTTTCTTT. The full variable domain, with the rest looked up from reference TRBV25-1 and TRBJ1-1, is EADIYQTPRYLVIGTGKKITLECSQTMGHDKMYWYQQDPGMELHLIHYSYGVNSTEKGDLSSESTVSRIRTEHFPLTLESARPSHTSQYLCASSVGSNTEAFFGQGTRLTVV.

This clone has a handful of counts. CDR3 nucleotides: TGCGCCAGCAGCCCTGGGACTAGCGGGCTCACAGATACGCAGTATTTT. Translating it yields CASSPGTSGLTDTQYF. The chain is built from TRBV5-1 and TRBJ2-3; 12 nucleotides agree with TRBD2. J gave up 2 bases and V 4 bases, and 5 bases lay outside the gene matches. CDR1 and CDR2 (germline): SGHRS, YFSETQ. The CDR3 contains 16 residues.